This T cell receptor (beta chain) was recorded in a study of molecular identifiers for immune sequencing clone quantification. Points from the study as a whole: Approximately 1 million naive cells reportedly did not prevent detection of spiked Jurkat TCR RNA from one cell.

Notes on this clonotype: Its antigen is unknown.

The CDR3 extends over 13 amino acids. Germline V gives CDR1 SGHVS, CDR2 FQNEAQ. V dropped 0 bases and J dropped 1 base, with 3 bases sitting between them. TCRdb redid the calling of the PCR reads with MiXCR, one entry per CDR3 protein. The sample shows around 13,000 distinct CDR3 sequences, under 20% of them seen only once. The chain uses TRBV7-8 and TRBJ2-5; D not certain. The specimen sequenced was naive CD8+ T cells from blood, with Jurkat cell RNA spiked in. Subset defined: FACS-sorted CD8+CD4-CCR7+CD45RA+ naive T cells. The receptor was isolated from a human donor in good health. Some libraries in this study had Jurkat cell RNA spiked in. CDR3 bases: TGTGCCAGCAGCTTAGCTATCCAAGAGACCCAGTACTTC. It codes for CASSLAIQETQYF.